A selection of T cell receptor beta chains follows, all from one sample in a study of blood T cell repertoires in COVID-19. Profiled with immunoSEQ multiplex PCR; TCRdb holds only in-frame clones, not every one. The table shows over 120,000 clones, with 60% to 80% occurring only once. The source material was peripheral blood. The receptors shown here come from a woman between 50 and 59 years old with active or convalescent COVID-19. CDR3s include the opening cysteine and the closing phenylalanine or tryptophan. The D gene is left open where the match is weak. Size is omitted from some rows. Given values are once, few, many or a class for expanded clones.

V gene	clone size	D gene	J gene	CDR3 protein	CDR3 DNA
TRBV2	NA	TRBD1	TRBJ1-3	CASNGRGAGGPGNTIYF	TGTGCCAGCAATGGGCGCGGGGCAGGGGGCCCTGGAAACACCATATATTTT
TRBV28	NA	TRBD1	TRBJ2-7	CASSLLPGQGRHEQYF	TGTGCCAGCAGTTTGCTACCGGGACAGGGTCGCCACGAGCAGTACTTC
TRBV7-9	NA	TRBD2	TRBJ2-5	CASSLTGTSGTQETQYF	TGTGCCAGCAGCTTAACCGGGACTAGCGGGACCCAAGAGACCCAGTACTTC
TRBV4-1	NA	NA	TRBJ1-3	CASSAEVESGNTIYF	TGCGCCAGCAGCGCCGAGGTGGAATCTGGAAACACCATATATTTT
TRBV7-8	few	NA	TRBJ1-6	CASSLAQGINSPLHF	TGTGCCAGCAGCTTAGCGCAGGGCATTAATTCACCCCTCCACTTT
TRBV7-6	NA	TRBD2	TRBJ2-2	CASSPSSTSGMVGELFF	TGTGCCAGCAGCCCGTCGTCGACTAGCGGGATGGTCGGGGAGCTGTTTTTT
TRBV7-9	NA	NA	TRBJ1-2	CASSLAVASYGYTF	TGTGCCAGCAGCTTAGCGGTGGCTTCCTATGGCTACACCTTC
TRBV27	few	TRBD2	TRBJ2-7	CASSPGGREGLTYEQYF	TGTGCCAGCAGTCCCGGCGGGCGGGAGGGCCTGACCTACGAGCAGTACTTC
TRBV30	NA	TRBD2	TRBJ2-6	CAWSEWSGRAHSGANVLTF	TGTGCCTGGAGTGAATGGAGCGGGAGGGCCCACTCTGGGGCCAACGTCCTGACTTTC
TRBV10-3	NA	TRBD1	TRBJ2-1	CAIRPGQGADEQFF	TGTGCCATCAGACCGGGACAGGGGGCCGATGAGCAGTTCTTC
TRBV7-2	NA	NA	TRBJ1-2	CASSSQAYNYGYTF	TGTGCCAGCAGCTCGCAGGCGTATAACTATGGCTACACCTTC
TRBV11-2	NA	NA	TRBJ2-3	CASSSHSTDTQYF	TGTGCCAGCAGCTCTCACTCAACAGATACGCAGTATTTT
TRBV7-2	once	NA	TRBJ1-1	CASSFRAHTEAFF	TGTGCCAGCAGCTTCAGGGCCCACACTGAAGCTTTCTTT
TRBV9	NA	NA	TRBJ1-3	CASSVGPGTLGAQYSGNTIYF	TGTGCCAGCAGCGTAGGGCCAGGGACCTTGGGGGCTCAATACTCTGGAAACACCATATATTTT
TRBV7-2	NA	TRBD1	TRBJ2-1	CASSSLTGAPLHEQFF	TGTGCCAGCAGCTCCCTGACAGGGGCCCCTTTGCATGAGCAGTTCTTC
TRBV28	once	TRBD1	TRBJ1-2	CATTTGVFYGYTF	TGTGCCACGACCACAGGGGTCTTCTATGGCTACACCTTC